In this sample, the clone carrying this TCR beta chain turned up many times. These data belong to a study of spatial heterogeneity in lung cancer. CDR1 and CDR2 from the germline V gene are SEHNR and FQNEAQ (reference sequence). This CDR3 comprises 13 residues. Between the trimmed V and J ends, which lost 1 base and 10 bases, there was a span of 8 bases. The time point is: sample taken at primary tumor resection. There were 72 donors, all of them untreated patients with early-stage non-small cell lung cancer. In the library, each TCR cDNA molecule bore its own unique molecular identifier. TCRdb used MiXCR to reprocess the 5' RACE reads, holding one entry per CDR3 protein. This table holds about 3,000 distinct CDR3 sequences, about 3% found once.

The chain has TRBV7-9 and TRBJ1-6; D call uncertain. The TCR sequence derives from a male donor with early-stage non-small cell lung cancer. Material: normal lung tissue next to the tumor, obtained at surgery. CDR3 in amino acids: CASSLDGKSPLHF. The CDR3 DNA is TGTGCCAGCAGCTTAGATGGGAAATCACCCCTCCACTTT.